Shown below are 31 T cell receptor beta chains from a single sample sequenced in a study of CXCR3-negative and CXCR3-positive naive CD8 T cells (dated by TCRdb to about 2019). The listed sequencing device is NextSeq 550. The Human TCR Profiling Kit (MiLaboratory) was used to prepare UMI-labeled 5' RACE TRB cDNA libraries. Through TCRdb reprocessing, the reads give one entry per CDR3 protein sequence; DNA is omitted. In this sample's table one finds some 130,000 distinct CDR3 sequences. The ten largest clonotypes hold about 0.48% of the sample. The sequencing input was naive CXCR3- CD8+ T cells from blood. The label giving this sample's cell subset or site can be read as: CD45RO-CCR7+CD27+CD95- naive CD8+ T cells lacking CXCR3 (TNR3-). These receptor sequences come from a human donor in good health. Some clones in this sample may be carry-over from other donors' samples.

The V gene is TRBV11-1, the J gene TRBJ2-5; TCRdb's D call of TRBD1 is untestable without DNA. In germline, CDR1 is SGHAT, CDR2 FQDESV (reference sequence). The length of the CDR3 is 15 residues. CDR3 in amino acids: CASTPGRGHQPAQSF.

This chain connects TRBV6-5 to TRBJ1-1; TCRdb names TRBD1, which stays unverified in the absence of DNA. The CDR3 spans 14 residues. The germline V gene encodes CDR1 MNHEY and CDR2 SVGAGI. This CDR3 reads CASSYPGWNTEAFF.

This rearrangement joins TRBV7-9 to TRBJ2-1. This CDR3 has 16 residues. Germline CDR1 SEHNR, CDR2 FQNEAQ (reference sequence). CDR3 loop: CASSLTEGSSYNEQFF.

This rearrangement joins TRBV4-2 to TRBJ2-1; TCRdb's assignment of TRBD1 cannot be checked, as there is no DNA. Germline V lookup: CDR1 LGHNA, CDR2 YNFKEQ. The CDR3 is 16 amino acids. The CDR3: CASSHPDRGGANEQFF.

CDR3 residues: CASSFTGQGTDTQYF. The chain joins TRBV7-3 to TRBJ2-3; the TRBD1 assignment by TCRdb is unverifiable without DNA. CDR3 length: 15 amino acids. Germline V gene data show CDR1 as SGHTA and CDR2 as FQGTGA.

Here the CDR3 reads CASSLGGPRDYTF. The chain recombines TRBV6-6 with TRBJ1-2. The germline CDR1 and CDR2 sequences are MNHNY and SVGAGI (reference sequence). This CDR3 is built from 13 residues.

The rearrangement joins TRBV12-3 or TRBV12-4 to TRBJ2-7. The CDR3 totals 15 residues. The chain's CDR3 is CASSTLGQGSYEQYF.

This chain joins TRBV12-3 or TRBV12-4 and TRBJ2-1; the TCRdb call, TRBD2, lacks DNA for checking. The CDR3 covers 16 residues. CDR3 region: CASSLWTSGLQVDPFF.

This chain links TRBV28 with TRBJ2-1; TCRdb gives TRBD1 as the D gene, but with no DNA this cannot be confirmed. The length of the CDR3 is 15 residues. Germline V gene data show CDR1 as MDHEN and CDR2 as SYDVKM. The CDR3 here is CASSLKDRGLDEQFF.

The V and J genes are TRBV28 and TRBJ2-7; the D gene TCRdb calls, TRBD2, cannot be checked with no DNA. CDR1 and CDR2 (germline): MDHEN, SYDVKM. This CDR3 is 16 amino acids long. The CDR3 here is CASSSVSGEPYFEQYF.

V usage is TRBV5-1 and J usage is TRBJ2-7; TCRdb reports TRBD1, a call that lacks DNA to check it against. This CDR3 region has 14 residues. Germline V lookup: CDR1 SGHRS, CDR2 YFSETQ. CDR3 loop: CASSIDGGAYEQYF.

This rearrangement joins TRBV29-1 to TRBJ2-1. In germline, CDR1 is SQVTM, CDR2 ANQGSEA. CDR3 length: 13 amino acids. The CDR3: CSVEEDSYNEQFF.

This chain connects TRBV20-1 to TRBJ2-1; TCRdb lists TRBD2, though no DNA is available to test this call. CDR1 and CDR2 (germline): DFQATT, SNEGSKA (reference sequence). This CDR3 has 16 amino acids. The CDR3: CSARDVAGGSYNEQFF.

Here the CDR3 reads CASSQGQPGLAQETQYF. The chain carries TRBV3-1 and TRBJ2-5; TCRdb lists TRBD2, though no DNA is available to test this call. The CDR3 runs to 17 residues. The germline CDR1 and CDR2 sequences are LGHDT and YNNKEL (reference sequence).

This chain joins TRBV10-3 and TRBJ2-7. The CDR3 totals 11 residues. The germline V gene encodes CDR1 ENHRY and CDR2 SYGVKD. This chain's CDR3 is CAISETYEQYF.

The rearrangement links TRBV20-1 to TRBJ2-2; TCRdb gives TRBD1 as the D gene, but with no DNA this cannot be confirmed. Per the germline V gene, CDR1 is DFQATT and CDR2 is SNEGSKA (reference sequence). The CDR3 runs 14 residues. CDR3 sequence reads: CSASRGRGTGELFF.

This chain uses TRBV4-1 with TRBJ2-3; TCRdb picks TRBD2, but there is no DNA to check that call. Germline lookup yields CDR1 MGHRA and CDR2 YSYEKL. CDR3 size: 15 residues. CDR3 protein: CASSPTDLAVNTQYF.

CDR3 sequence reads: CASSYKGTVFNEQFF. J is TRBJ2-1 and V is TRBV6-5; TCRdb's assignment of TRBD2 cannot be checked, as there is no DNA. The CDR3 is 15 amino acids. Germline CDR1 MNHEY, CDR2 SVGAGI.

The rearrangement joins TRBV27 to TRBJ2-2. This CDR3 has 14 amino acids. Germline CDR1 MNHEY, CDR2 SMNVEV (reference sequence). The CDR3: CASSLSWGTGELFF.

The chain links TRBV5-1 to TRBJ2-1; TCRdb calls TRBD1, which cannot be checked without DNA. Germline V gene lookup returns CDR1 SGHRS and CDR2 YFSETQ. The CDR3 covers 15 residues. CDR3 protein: CSSSLGGLSYNEQFF.

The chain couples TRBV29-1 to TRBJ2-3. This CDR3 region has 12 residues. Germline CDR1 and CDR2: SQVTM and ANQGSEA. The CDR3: CSVEGLGDTQYF.

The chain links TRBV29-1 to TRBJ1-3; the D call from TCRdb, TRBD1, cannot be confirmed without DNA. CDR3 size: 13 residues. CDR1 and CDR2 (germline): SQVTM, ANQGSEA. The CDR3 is CSADPVAGNTIYF.

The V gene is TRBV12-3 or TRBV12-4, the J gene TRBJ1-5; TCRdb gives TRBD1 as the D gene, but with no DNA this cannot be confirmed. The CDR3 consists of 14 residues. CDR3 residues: CASSEGGAWQPQHF.

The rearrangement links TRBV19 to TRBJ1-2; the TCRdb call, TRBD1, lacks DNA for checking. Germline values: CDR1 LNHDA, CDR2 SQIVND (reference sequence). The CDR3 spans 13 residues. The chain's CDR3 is CASSIGGGYGYTF.

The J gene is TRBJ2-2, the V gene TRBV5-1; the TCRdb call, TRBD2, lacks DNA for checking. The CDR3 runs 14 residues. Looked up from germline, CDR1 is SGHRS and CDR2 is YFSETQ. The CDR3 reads CASSTRTSAGELFF. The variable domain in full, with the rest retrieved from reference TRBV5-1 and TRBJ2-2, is KAGVTQTPRYLIKTRGQQVTLSCSPISGHRSVSWYQQTPGQGLQFLFEYFSETQRNKGNFPGRFSGRQFSNSRSEMNVSTLELGDSALYLCASSTRTSAGELFFGEGSRLTVL.

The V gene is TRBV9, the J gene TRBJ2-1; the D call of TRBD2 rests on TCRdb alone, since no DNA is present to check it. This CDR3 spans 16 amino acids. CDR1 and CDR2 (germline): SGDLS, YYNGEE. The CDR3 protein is CASSLDLSGRGDEQFF.

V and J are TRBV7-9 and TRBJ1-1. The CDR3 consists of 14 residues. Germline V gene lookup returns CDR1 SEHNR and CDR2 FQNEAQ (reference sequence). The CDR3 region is CASSLDPENTEAFF.

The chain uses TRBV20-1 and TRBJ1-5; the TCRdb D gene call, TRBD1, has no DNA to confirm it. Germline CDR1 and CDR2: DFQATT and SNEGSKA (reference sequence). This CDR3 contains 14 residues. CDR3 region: CSATPAGYNQPQHF.

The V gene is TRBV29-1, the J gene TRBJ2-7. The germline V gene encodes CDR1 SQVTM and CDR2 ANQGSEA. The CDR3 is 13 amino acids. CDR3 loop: CSVAGGDSYEQYF.

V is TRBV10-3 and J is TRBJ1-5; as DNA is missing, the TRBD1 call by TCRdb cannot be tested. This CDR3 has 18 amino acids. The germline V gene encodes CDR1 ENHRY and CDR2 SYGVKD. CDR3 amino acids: CAISEWRQGVYSNQPQHF.

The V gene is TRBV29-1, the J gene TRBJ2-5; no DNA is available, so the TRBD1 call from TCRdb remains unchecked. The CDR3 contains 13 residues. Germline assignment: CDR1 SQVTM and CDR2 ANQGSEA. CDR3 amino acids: CSVDTGWQETQYF.